The 30 T cell receptor beta chains presented below share a single source sample, sequenced in a study of blood T cell repertoires in COVID-19. Libraries were prepared by immunoSEQ multiplex PCR; TCRdb keeps only in-frame clonotypes and omits some of them. The sample lists some 130,000 clones; around 80% were seen once. The sample was peripheral blood. These receptors came from a man in his sixties who had recovered from COVID-19.

The gene calls are TRBV5-1 and TRBJ1-4; D unresolved. This CDR3 is 14 amino acids long. V lost 0 bases and J lost 5, with 8 bases in between. Per germline, CDR1 SGHRS and CDR2 YFSETQ. CDR3 nucleotide sequence: TGCGCCAGCAGCTTGGACCCGGTAAATGAAAAACTGTTTTTT. This codes for CASSLDPVNEKLFF.

The chain links TRBV5-1 to TRBJ2-2, with TRBD2 identical over 15 bases. Germline loops: CDR1 SGHRS, CDR2 YFSETQ. The CDR3 is made up of 17 amino acids. V lost 3 bases to trimming and J lost 7 bases; unmatched junction nucleotides: 7. The CDR3 DNA is TGCGCCAGCAGCTCTGGACTAGCGGGGGGGCCGGTCGGGGAGCTGTTTTTT. It codes for CASSSGLAGGPVGELFF.

In nucleotides, the CDR3 is TGTGCCAGTACGGGATTCCTCTTCACCGGGGAGCTGTTTTTT. It specifies CASTGFLFTGELFF. The chain has TRBV19 and TRBJ2-2; D perhaps matches TRBD2 (5 bases). The CDR3 totals 14 residues. Germline V gene sequence: CDR1 LNHDA, CDR2 SQIVND (reference sequence). V lost 7 bases and J lost 4, with 13 bases in between.

The CDR3 is CASSRGGVIAGYNEQFF. CDR3 nucleotides: TGCGCCAGCAGCCGGGGTGGGGTCATAGCGGGATACAATGAGCAGTTCTTC. The genes are TRBV4-1 and TRBJ2-1; TRBD2 agrees at 8 bases. The CDR3 totals 17 residues. The germline V gene encodes CDR1 MGHRA and CDR2 YSYEKL. Germline trimming cut 4 bases from V and 4 bases from J; bases unmatched to any gene: 12.

The genes are TRBV5-1 and TRBJ2-5; a weak D match, TRBD2 (7 bases). The V and J ends lost 4 bases and 5 bases respectively, with 15 bases between them. The CDR3 extends over 14 amino acids. CDR1 SGHRS and CDR2 YFSETQ come from the germline V gene. The CDR3 sequence is CASSPGLGGETQYF. CDR3 nucleotide sequence: TGCGCCAGCAGCCCCGGACTAGGGGGTGAGACCCAGTACTTC.

The rearrangement links TRBV4-2 to TRBJ1-4; the D is unclear. This CDR3 is built from 16 residues. The V end was cut by 2 bases, the J end by 3 bases, with 13 bases between. Germline CDR1 and CDR2: LGHNA and YNFKEQ. The CDR3 DNA reads TGTGCCAGCAGCCAAAGGATCGGGAGGGCTAATGAAAAACTGTTTTTT. Its protein is CASSQRIGRANEKLFF.

The chain is built from TRBV9 and TRBJ2-3, with 9 bases that match TRBD1. Germline V CDR1 and CDR2: SGDLS, YYNGEE. J gave up 5 bases and V 1 base, and 8 bases lay outside the gene matches. This CDR3 has 16 amino acids. CDR3 sequence (DNA): TGTGCCAGCAGCGTATTAGGAGGGACAGGGCGAGATACGCAGTATTTT. Encoded protein: CASSVLGGTGRDTQYF.

This chain links TRBV27 with TRBJ1-2; the match to TRBD1 covers 9 bases. CDR3 length: 15 amino acids. The germline V gene has CDR1 MNHEY and CDR2 SMNVEV (reference sequence). V was clipped by 2 bases and J by 0 bases; unmatched bases: 1. CDR3 sequence reads: CASSLTGGPNYGYTF. The DNA of the CDR3 is TGTGCCAGCAGTTTAACAGGGGGCCCTAACTATGGCTACACCTTC.

This chain links TRBV3-1 (or the pseudogene TRBV3-2) with TRBJ2-3, with 8 positions matching TRBD2. After removal of 6 bases from V and 4 bases from J, the junction contained 9 bases not matched to a gene. The CDR3 is made up of 15 amino acids. CDR1 is LGHDT and CDR2 is YNNKEL in the germline V gene (reference sequence). The CDR3 bases are TGTGCCAGCAGACGGGGGGCGGGAGGTTCAGATACGCAGTATTTT. Translation: CASRRGAGGSDTQYF.

This clone was found once. The chain joins TRBV5-1 to TRBJ2-5; 7 positions agree with TRBD2. The CDR3 is 15 residues long. Germline CDR1 and CDR2: SGHRS and YFSETQ. J was trimmed by 10 bases and V by 4 bases; bases with no gene match: 16. The CDR3 DNA is TGCGCCAGCAGCGCCGGTAGAGGGCGGGAGAGTGGCCAGTACTTC. It specifies CASSAGRGRESGQYF. Using reference TRBV5-1 and TRBJ2-5 for the parts outside the CDR3, the full variable domain is KAGVTQTPRYLIKTRGQQVTLSCSPISGHRSVSWYQQTPGQGLQFLFEYFSETQRNKGNFPGRFSGRQFSNSRSEMNVSTLELGDSALYLCASSAGRGRESGQYFGPGTRLLVL.

The V call is TRBV4-2, the J call TRBJ1-6; maybe TRBD1 (6 bases). The V end lost 1 base, the J end lost 8 bases, and 15 bases lay between the germline ends. The germline CDR1 and CDR2 sequences are LGHNA and YNFKEQ. This CDR3 region has 16 residues. CDR3 amino acids: CASSQATRQAHSPLHF. The CDR3 DNA is TGTGCCAGCAGCCAAGCAACCCGACAGGCTCATTCACCCCTCCACTTT.

The genes are TRBV28 and TRBJ1-1, with a tentative D call TRBD1 (6 bases). The CDR3 spans 15 residues. CDR1 is MDHEN, CDR2 SYDVKM, per germline. The V and J ends lost 4 bases and 3 bases respectively, with 15 bases between them. The CDR3 nucleotides are TGTGCCAGCAGTTGGGAGGGGGGATTGGACACTGAAGCTTTCTTT. This codes for CASSWEGGLDTEAFF.

The V gene is TRBV6-2 or TRBV6-3, the J gene TRBJ2-7, with no clear D. V lost 6 bases and J 5 bases, leaving 17 bases between the germline ends. The CDR3 consists of 14 residues. Germline assignment: CDR1 MNHEY and CDR2 SVGEGT. CDR3 loop: CASSQTAGRNEQYF. The CDR3 DNA reads TGTGCCAGCAGCCAAACGGCCGGCAGGAACGAGCAGTACTTC.

This rearrangement joins TRBV13 to TRBJ1-4; 9 bases map to TRBD1. The CDR3 is made up of 16 amino acids. Germline CDR1 reads PRHDT; CDR2 reads FYEKMQ (reference sequence). J gave up 7 bases and V 4 bases, and 10 bases lay outside the gene matches. CDR3 loop: CASSSGNRGQGEKLFF. CDR3 DNA sequence: TGTGCCAGCAGCTCGGGAAACAGGGGACAGGGTGAAAAACTGTTTTTT.

The gene calls are TRBV9 and TRBJ1-3; no reliable D call. Germline V CDR1 and CDR2: SGDLS, YYNGEE. V lost 0 bases to trimming and J lost 3 bases, with 10 bases between them. This CDR3 comprises 15 residues. CDR3 amino acids: CASSVEARGGNTIYF. DNA of the CDR3: TGTGCCAGCAGCGTAGAGGCCAGAGGTGGAAACACCATATATTTT.

The V gene is TRBV30, the J gene TRBJ1-6; 9 bases line up with TRBD1. CDR3 size: 14 residues. V lost 0 bases to trimming and J lost 10 bases; unmatched junction nucleotides: 4. Per germline, CDR1 GTSNPN and CDR2 SVGIG (reference sequence). In nucleotides, the CDR3 is TGTGCCTGGAGTGTACAGGGGGCCAGGTCACCCCTCCACTTT. The encoded protein is CAWSVQGARSPLHF.

This clone appeared a few times. This chain joins TRBV7-9 and TRBJ2-5, with TRBD1 identical over 7 bases. V was pared by 4 bases and J by 2 bases, with 4 bases of the junction left unmatched. CDR1 is SEHNR, CDR2 FQNEAQ, per germline (reference sequence). The CDR3 runs to 14 residues. Written as DNA, the CDR3 is TGTGCCAGCAGCTATCCAGGGGGACAAGAGACCCAGTACTTC. This codes for CASSYPGGQETQYF.

This rearrangement joins TRBV9 to TRBJ2-7; the match to TRBD2 covers 9 bases. The CDR3 is 16 residues long. Germline-derived CDR1 and CDR2 are SGDLS and YYNGEE. J was trimmed by 5 bases and V by 0 bases; bases with no gene match: 9. The CDR3 DNA follows: TGTGCCAGCAGCGTAGACGCGGGAGGGCCGTTGGACGAGCAGTACTTC. Protein product: CASSVDAGGPLDEQYF.

V is TRBV6-5 and J is TRBJ2-1; 7 nucleotides line up with TRBD1. The CDR3 has 13 residues. The germline V gene has CDR1 MNHEY and CDR2 SVGAGI. After removal of 5 bases from V and 8 bases from J, the junction contained 6 bases not matched to a gene. CDR3 nucleotide sequence: TGTGCCAGCAGTACAGGGGTTCTGGATGAGCAGTTCTTC. Its protein product is CASSTGVLDEQFF.

The chain employs TRBV11-3 and TRBJ2-7; no clear D. Trimming cost V 2 bases and J 2 bases, with 10 bases left between them. Germline CDR1 SGHNT, CDR2 YENEEA. The CDR3 consists of 14 residues. Here the CDR3 DNA reads TGTGCCAGCAGCTTACTGGTCAGAACCTACGAGCAGTACTTC. This encodes CASSLLVRTYEQYF.

The J gene is TRBJ1-1, the V gene TRBV11-2, with 7 bases identical to TRBD1. Per germline, CDR1 SGHAT and CDR2 FQNNGV. The V segment lost 3 bases and the J segment 2 bases; nucleotides outside the gene matches: 6. The CDR3 has 15 residues. CDR3 residues: CASSLLTGTNTEAFF. The CDR3 DNA follows: TGTGCCAGCAGCTTGTTGACAGGGACAAACACTGAAGCTTTCTTT.

This clone has a handful of counts. The chain has TRBV27 and TRBJ2-1, with 7 bases fitting TRBD2. The V gene's germline CDR1 is MNHEY and CDR2 SMNVEV (reference sequence). Trimming removed 5 bases from V and 0 bases from J; junction bases left unmatched: 4. The CDR3 is 15 residues long. The CDR3 DNA follows: TGTGCCAGCAGTCGGGGAGGGAGCTCCTACAATGAGCAGTTCTTC. It is translated as CASSRGGSSYNEQFF.

The chain uses TRBV7-8 and TRBJ2-7; 11 bases map to TRBD1. The V and J ends lost 5 bases and 2 bases, in that order; junction bases with no gene match: 5. Germline V gene data show CDR1 as SGHVS and CDR2 as FQNEAQ. The CDR3 runs 15 residues. The DNA of the CDR3 is TGTGCCAGCAGCAGGGACAGGGGGGTGACCTACGAGCAGTACTTC. Translated: CASSRDRGVTYEQYF.

J is TRBJ1-1 and V is TRBV5-4; D unresolved. V was clipped by 1 base and J by 8 bases, with 12 bases between them. Looked up from germline, CDR1 is SGHNT and CDR2 is YYREEE (reference sequence). The CDR3 is 13 residues long. The CDR3 DNA reads as TGTGCCAGCAGCTTGAGCGGGGTTTGGGAAGCTTTCTTT. Its translation is CASSLSGVWEAFF.

With respect to this clone: The same CDR3 can be traced to other DNA sequences in this sample. The chain recombines TRBV5-1 with TRBJ1-4; TRBD1 might be the D (6 bases). V dropped 5 bases and J dropped 0 bases, with 11 bases sitting between them. This CDR3 contains 15 residues. The germline gives CDR1 SGHRS, CDR2 YFSETQ. The DNA for the CDR3 is TGCGCCAGCAGTTTAGGGGGAGCAACTAATGAAAAACTGTTTTTT. Its translation is CASSLGGATNEKLFF.

This chain connects TRBV6-1 to TRBJ1-2; no definite D call. With 2 bases removed from V and 2 bases from J, the gap between germline ends came to 9 bases. CDR1 is MNHNS and CDR2 is SASEGT in the germline V gene. The CDR3 contains 14 residues. CDR3: CASSELGGNYGYTF. For the CDR3, the DNA is TGTGCCAGCAGTGAACTGGGAGGGAACTATGGCTACACCTTC.

This sequence joins TRBV3-1 (or the pseudogene TRBV3-2) and TRBJ1-1; D is undetermined. The V gene's germline CDR1 is LGHDT and CDR2 YNNKEL (reference sequence). The CDR3 is 13 amino acids. Between the trimmed V and J ends, which lost 1 base and 5 bases, there was a span of 8 bases. The CDR3 sequence is CASSQARSTEAFF. The CDR3 DNA follows: TGTGCCAGCAGCCAAGCGAGGAGTACTGAAGCTTTCTTT.

The genes are TRBV28 and TRBJ1-1; TRBD1 might be the D (6 bases). CDR3 size: 15 residues. Trimming removed 2 bases from V and 0 bases from J, with 10 bases in between. The germline gives CDR1 MDHEN, CDR2 SYDVKM. The chain's CDR3 is CASSLPQGLNTEAFF. CDR3 in DNA: TGTGCCAGCAGTTTACCACAGGGATTGAACACTGAAGCTTTCTTT.

This chain connects TRBV24-1 to TRBJ2-2; 7 nucleotides line up with TRBD1. Germline CDR1 reads KGHDR; CDR2 reads SFDVKD. Trimming cost V 7 bases and J 5 bases; bases outside gene matches: 9. CDR3 size: 15 residues. The CDR3 DNA reads as TGTGCCACCAGCAACGGGACAGCGGTGACCGGGGAGCTGTTTTTT. Translated: CATSNGTAVTGELFF.

The chain has TRBV19 and TRBJ2-3; 9 bases are shared with TRBD2. The junction had 25 bases not matched to a gene; V was cut back by 4 bases and J by 5 bases. CDR3 size: 21 residues. Germline CDR1 is LNHDA and CDR2 is SQIVND (reference sequence). CDR3 nucleotide sequence: TGTGCCAGTAGTAACCCCTTTGGAGCGGGAGGTACGGCCGACACCGGAGATACGCAGTATTTT. Amino acid sequence: CASSNPFGAGGTADTGDTQYF.